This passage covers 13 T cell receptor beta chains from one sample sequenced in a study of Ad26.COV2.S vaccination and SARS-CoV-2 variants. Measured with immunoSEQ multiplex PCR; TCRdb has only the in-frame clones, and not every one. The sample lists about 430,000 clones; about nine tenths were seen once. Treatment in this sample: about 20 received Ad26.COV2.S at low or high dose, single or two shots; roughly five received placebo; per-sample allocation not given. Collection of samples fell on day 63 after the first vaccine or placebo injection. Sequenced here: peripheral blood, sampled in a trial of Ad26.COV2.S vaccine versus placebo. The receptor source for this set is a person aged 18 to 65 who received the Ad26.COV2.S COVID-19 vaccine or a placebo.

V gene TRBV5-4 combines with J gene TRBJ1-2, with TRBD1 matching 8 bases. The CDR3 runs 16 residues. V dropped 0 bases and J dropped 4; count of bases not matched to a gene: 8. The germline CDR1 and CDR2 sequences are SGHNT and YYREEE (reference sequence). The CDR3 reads CASSLASTGGTYGYTF. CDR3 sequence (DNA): TGTGCCAGCAGCTTGGCGTCTACAGGGGGGACCTATGGCTACACCTTC.

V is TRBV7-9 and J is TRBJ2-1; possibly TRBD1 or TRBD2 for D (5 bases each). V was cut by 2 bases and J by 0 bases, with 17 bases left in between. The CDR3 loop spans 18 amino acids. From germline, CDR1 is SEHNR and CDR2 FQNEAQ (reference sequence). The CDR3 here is CASSLPRGPRSSYNEQFF. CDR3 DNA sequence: TGTGCCAGCAGCTTACCCCGGGGACCTAGGAGCTCCTACAATGAGCAGTTCTTC. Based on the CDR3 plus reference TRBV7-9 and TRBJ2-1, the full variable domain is DTGVSQNPRHKITKRGQNVTFRCDPISEHNRLYWYRQTLGQGPEFLTYFQNEAQLEKSRLLSDRFSAERPKGSFSTLEIQRTEQGDSAMYLCASSLPRGPRSSYNEQFFGPGTRLTVL.

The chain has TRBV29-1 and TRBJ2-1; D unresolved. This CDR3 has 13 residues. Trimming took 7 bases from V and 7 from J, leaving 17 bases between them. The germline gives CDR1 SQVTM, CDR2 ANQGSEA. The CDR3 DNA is TGCAGCGGACGGGTACAAATTTATAATGAGCAGTTCTTC. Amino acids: CSGRVQIYNEQFF.

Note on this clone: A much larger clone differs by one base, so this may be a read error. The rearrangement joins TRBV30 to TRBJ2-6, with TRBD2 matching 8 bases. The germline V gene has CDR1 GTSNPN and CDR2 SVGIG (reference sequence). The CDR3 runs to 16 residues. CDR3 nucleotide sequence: TGTGCCTGGAGTGTTAGCGGGATATCTGTGGCCAACGTCCTGACTTTC. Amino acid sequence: CAWSVSGISVANVLTF.

The CDR3 DNA sequence: TGTGCCTGGAGTGTACGACAGGTTGAAGCTTTCTTT. Its protein product is CAWSVRQVEAFF. This chain joins TRBV30 and TRBJ1-1; D possibly corresponds to TRBD1 (6 bases). Trimming took off 0 bases at V and 7 bases at J, with 9 bases between the two ends. CDR3 length: 12 amino acids. Per the germline V gene, CDR1 is GTSNPN and CDR2 is SVGIG (reference sequence).

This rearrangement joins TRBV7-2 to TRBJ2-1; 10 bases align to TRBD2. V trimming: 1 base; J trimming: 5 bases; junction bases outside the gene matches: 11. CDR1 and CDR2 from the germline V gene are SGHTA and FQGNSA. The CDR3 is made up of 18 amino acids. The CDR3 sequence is CASSLEGAASGSHNEQFF. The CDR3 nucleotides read TGTGCCAGCAGCTTAGAGGGTGCGGCTAGCGGGAGCCACAATGAGCAGTTCTTC.

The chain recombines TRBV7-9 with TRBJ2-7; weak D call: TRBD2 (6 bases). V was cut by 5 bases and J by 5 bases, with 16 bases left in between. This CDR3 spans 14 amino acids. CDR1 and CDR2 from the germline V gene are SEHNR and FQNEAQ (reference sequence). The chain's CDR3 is CASSPGDLRHEQYF. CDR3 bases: TGTGCCAGCAGCCCGGGAGACCTCCGCCACGAGCAGTACTTC.

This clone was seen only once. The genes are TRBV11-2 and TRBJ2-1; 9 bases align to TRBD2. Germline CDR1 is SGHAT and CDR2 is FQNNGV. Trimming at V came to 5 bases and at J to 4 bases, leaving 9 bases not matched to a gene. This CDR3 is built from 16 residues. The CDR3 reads CASSDRLAVFYNEQFF. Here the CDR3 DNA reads TGTGCCAGCAGCGACCGACTAGCGGTTTTTTACAATGAGCAGTTCTTC. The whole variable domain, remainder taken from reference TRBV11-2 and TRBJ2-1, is EAGVAQSPRYKIIEKRQSVAFWCNPISGHATLYWYQQILGQGPKLLIQFQNNGVVDDSQLPKDRFSAERLKGVDSTLKIQPAKLEDSAVYLCASSDRLAVFYNEQFFGPGTRLTVL.

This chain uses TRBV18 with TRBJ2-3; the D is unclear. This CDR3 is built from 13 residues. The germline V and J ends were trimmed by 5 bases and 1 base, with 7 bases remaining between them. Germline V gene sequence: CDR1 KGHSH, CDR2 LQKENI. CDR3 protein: CASSVPGTDTQYF. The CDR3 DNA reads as TGTGCCAGCTCAGTCCCGGGCACAGATACGCAGTATTTT.

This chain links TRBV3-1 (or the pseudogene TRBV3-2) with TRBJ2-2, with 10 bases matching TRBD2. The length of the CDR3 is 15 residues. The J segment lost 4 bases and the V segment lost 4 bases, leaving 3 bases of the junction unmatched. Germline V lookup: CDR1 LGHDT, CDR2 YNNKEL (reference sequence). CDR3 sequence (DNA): TGTGCCAGCAGCCCTAGCGGGAGAGGCACCGGGGAGCTGTTTTTT. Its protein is CASSPSGRGTGELFF.

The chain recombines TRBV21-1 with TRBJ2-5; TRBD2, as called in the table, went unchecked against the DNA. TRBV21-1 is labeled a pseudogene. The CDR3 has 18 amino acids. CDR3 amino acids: CASSLGWLAEDGAETQYF. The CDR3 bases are TGTGCCAGCAGCCTGGGGTGGCTAGCGGAGGACGGGGCAGAGACCCAGTACTTC.

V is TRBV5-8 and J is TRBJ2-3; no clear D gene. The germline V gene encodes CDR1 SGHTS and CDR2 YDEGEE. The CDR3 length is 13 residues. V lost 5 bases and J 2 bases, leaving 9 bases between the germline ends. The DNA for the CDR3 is TGTGCCAGCAGAGGTGGGCTCACAGATACGCAGTATTTT. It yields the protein CASRGGLTDTQYF. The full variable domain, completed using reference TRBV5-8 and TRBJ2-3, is EAGVTQSPTHLIKTRGQQATLRCSPISGHTSVYWYQQALGLGLQFLLWYDEGEERNRGNFPPRFSGRQFPNYSSELNVNALELEDSALYLCASRGGLTDTQYFGPGTRLTVL.

CDR3 sequence reads: CASSRTSSYEQYF. CDR3 in DNA: TGCGCCAGCAGCCGGACTAGCTCCTACGAGCAGTACTTC. The chain combines TRBV4-1 with TRBJ2-7; 7 bases are shared with TRBD2. CDR1 and CDR2 from the germline V gene are MGHRA and YSYEKL. Losses at the gene ends were 4 bases for V and 0 bases for J; bases not matched to a gene: 0. The CDR3 loop spans 13 amino acids.